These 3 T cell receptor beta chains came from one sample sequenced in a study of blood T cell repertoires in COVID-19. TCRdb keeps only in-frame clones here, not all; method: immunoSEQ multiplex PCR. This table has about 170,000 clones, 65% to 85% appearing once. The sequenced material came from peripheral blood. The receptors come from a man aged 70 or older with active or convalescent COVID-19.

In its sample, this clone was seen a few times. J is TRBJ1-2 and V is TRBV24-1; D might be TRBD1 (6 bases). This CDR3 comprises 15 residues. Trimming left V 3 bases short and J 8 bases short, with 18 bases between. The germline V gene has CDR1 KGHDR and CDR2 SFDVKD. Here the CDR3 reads CATSDGGEGPRGYTF. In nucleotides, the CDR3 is TGTGCCACCAGTGATGGGGGCGAGGGCCCTAGGGGCTACACCTTC.

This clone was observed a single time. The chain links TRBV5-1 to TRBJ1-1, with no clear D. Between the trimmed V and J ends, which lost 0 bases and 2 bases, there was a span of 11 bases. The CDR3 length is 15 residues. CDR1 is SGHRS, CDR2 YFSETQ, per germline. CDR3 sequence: CASSLEPAVNTEAFF. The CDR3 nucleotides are TGCGCCAGCAGCTTGGAACCGGCGGTTAACACTGAAGCTTTCTTT.

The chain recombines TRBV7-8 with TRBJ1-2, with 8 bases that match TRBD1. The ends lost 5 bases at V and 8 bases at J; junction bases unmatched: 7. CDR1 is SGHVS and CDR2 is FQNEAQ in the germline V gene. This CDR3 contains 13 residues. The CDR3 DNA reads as TGTGCCAGCAGCCACGACAGGGGCGGGGGCTACACCTTC. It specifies CASSHDRGGGYTF.